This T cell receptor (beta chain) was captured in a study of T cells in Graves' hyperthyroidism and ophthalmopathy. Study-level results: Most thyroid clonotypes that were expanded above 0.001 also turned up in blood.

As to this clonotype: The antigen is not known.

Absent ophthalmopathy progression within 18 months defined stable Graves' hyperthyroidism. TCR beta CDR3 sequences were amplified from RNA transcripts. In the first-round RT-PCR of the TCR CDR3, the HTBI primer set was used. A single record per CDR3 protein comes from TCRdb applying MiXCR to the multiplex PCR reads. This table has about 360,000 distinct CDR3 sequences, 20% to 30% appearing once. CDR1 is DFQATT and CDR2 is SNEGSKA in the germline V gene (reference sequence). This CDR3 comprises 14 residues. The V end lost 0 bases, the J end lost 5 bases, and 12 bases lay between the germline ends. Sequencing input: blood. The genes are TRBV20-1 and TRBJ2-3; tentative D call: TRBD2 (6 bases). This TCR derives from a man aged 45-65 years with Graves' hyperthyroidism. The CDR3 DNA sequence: TGCAGTGCTAGAGATGGAGGGGCAGGAGATACGCAGTATTTT. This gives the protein CSARDGGAGDTQYF.